This T cell receptor (beta chain) comes out of a study of blood T cells in healthy people across ages. V was clipped by 6 bases and J by 7 bases, with 37 bases between them. This CDR3 is built from 20 residues. Germline V CDR1 and CDR2: DFQATT, SNEGSKA (reference sequence). Regarding the study as a whole: Because donor CMV status was unknown, expanded clonotype changes were possibly confounded. The study regarded diversity estimates from one million T cells as underestimates.

Primed by a sample-barcoded 5' primer and a J-beta primer mix, a second PCR proceeded for roughly 7 to 11 cycles. TCRdb reprocessed the 5' RACE reads via MiXCR and lists one record per CDR3 protein. The data show roughly 730,000 distinct CDR3 sequences, 56% seen once. Comments on this clonotype: Antigen: not known.

The TCR was taken from a man in his forties in good health. This sequence joins TRBV20-1 and TRBJ1-5; no firm D call. Input material: blood. CDR3 DNA: TGCAGTGCAATCAGTCGATTCTCCTCCCCTTTGACGGTCCGGGGACAGCCCCAGCATTTT. This codes for CSAISRFSSPLTVRGQPQHF.